This passage covers 16 T cell receptor beta chains from one sample sequenced in a study of regulatory T cells in long-lasting Graves disease. CDR3-region Arm-PCR and iRepertoire HTBI primers produced the TCR beta libraries. TCRdb independently ran MiXCR on the multiplex PCR reads; one entry per CDR3 protein. This sample carries a few hundred thousand distinct CDR3 sequences, 20% to 25% of them seen once, and the ten largest clones take 14%. Time point of the sample: newly diagnosed GD, antithyroid drugs for less than 3 months. Construction of the TCR library relied on RNA isolated from PBMCs. The input for sequencing was peripheral blood mononuclear cells (PBMCs), taken at new diagnosis, from a patient treated with antithyroid drugs. The receptors shown here come from a female donor with Graves disease.

This clonotype was seen repeatedly, ten times or more. CDR3 sequence (DNA): TGTGCTAGTGCCTGGGGGGGGGGTCACAATGAGCAGTTCTTC. This sequence encodes CASAWGGGHNEQFF. The rearrangement uses TRBV12-5 and TRBJ2-1; TRBD2 aligns across 7 bases. V lost 7 bases and J lost 5; bases outside the gene matches: 8. Germline V CDR1 and CDR2: LGHNT, FRNRAP. The CDR3 is 14 amino acids.

This clonotype came up many times. V gene TRBV12-3 or TRBV12-4 combines with J gene TRBJ2-2; possibly TRBD2 for D (5 bases). The ends were cut back, 0 bases at V and 0 bases at J, with 11 bases in the middle. CDR3 size: 17 residues. The CDR3 loop is CASSLALGLANTGELFF. Written as DNA, the CDR3 is TGTGCCAGCAGTTTAGCGCTTGGACTTGCGAACACCGGGGAGCTGTTTTTT.

This clonotype has just a few counts. The CDR3 sequence is CASSQRGGENIQYF. The CDR3 DNA reads TGTGCCAGCAGTCAACGGGGAGGGGAAAACATTCAGTACTTC. The rearrangement joins TRBV6-1 to TRBJ2-4, with TRBD2 matching over 7 bases. The V segment lost 5 bases and the J segment 5 bases; nucleotides outside the gene matches: 6. Germline V gene data show CDR1 as MNHNS and CDR2 as SASEGT. The CDR3 is made up of 14 amino acids.

This clonotype was recorded at least ten times. This sequence joins TRBV6-2 or TRBV6-3 and TRBJ2-7, with a possible D match to TRBD1 (6 bases). The germline CDR1 and CDR2 sequences are MNHEY and SVGEGT. The CDR3 has 12 residues. The ends were cut back, 10 bases at V and 2 bases at J, with 12 bases in the middle. In DNA, the CDR3 is TGTGCCACTCTGGACAGAACCTACGAGCAGTACTTC. Translated, it gives CATLDRTYEQYF.

The sample holds many counts of this clonotype. This chain's CDR3 is CATSDLAGDSTDTQYF. DNA for the CDR3: TGTGCCACCAGTGATCTTGCAGGGGACAGCACAGATACGCAGTATTTT. V usage is TRBV24-1 and J usage is TRBJ2-3; D perhaps matches TRBD1 (6 bases). Trimming took off 3 bases at V and 0 bases at J, with 12 bases between the two ends. This CDR3 region has 16 residues. CDR1 and CDR2 from the germline V gene are KGHDR and SFDVKD.

This clonotype has ten or more counts. The gene calls are TRBV6-2 or TRBV6-3 and TRBJ2-5, with 10 positions matching TRBD1. Looked up from germline, CDR1 is MNHEY and CDR2 is SVGEGT. The V and J ends lost 1 base and 0 bases, in that order; junction bases with no gene match: 14. This CDR3 has 20 amino acids. The CDR3 sequence is CASSYFHRDRGLGYQETQYF. CDR3 DNA: TGTGCCAGCAGTTACTTCCACCGGGACAGGGGATTGGGGTACCAAGAGACCCAGTACTTC.

This clonotype was picked up many times. The chain's CDR3 is CSAPRRGTEYGYTF. CDR3 coding DNA: TGCAGTGCGCCCAGGCGGGGAACTGAGTATGGCTACACCTTC. The J gene is TRBJ1-2, the V gene TRBV20-1; D remains unclear. CDR3 length equals 14 residues. The germline gives CDR1 DFQATT, CDR2 SNEGSKA (reference sequence). V dropped 6 bases and J dropped 5 bases, with 19 bases sitting between them.

V gene TRBV7-2 combines with J gene TRBJ2-1, with TRBD1 identical over 8 bases. Per germline, CDR1 SGHTA and CDR2 FQGNSA. This CDR3 spans 13 amino acids. With 2 bases clipped from V and 8 bases from J, the junction kept 2 bases outside the gene matches. The CDR3, as DNA: TGTGCCAGCAGCTTACTCAGGGGGCATGAGCAGTTCTTC. As protein: CASSLLRGHEQFF. The full variable domain, its missing parts supplied by reference TRBV7-2 and TRBJ2-1, is GAGVSQSPSNKVTEKGKDVELRCDPISGHTALYWYRQSLGQGLEFLIYFQGNSAPDKSGLPSDRFSAERTGGSVSTLTIQRTQQEDSAVYLCASSLLRGHEQFFGPGTRLTVL.

The chain is built from TRBV7-2 and TRBJ2-7; tentative D call: TRBD2 (6 bases). The V and J ends lost 8 bases and 2 bases respectively, with 10 bases between them. The CDR3 runs to 12 residues. Germline V gene lookup returns CDR1 SGHTA and CDR2 FQGNSA. The CDR3 DNA reads TGTGCCAGCGCCAGGGAGGCCTACGAGCAGTACTTC. Translated: CASAREAYEQYF.

Concerning this clonotype itself: A clone one base away is much larger, so this may be a read error. J is TRBJ2-6 and V is TRBV6-1; D gene uncertain. CDR1 is MNHNS and CDR2 is SASEGT in the germline V gene. Trimming removed 3 bases at V and 2 bases at J, with 11 bases between. This CDR3 is 16 amino acids long. In DNA form, the CDR3 reads TGTGCCAGCAGTGAGTCCCCCCTTACTGGGGCCAACGTCCTGACTTTC. This encodes CASSESPLTGANVLTF.

The chain joins TRBV12-3 or TRBV12-4 to TRBJ1-2; TRBD1 matches at 9 bases. The CDR3 is 14 amino acids. The J segment lost 5 bases and the V segment lost 1 base, leaving 2 bases of the junction unmatched. This chain's CDR3 is CASSLETGGYGYTF. DNA for the CDR3: TGTGCCAGCAGTTTAGAGACAGGGGGTTATGGCTACACCTTC.

Of note for this clonotype: This may arise from a read error, as a much more abundant clone is one base away. The V gene is TRBV13, the J gene TRBJ2-1, with D possibly TRBD1 on 7 matching bases. Trimming pared 5 bases from V and 6 bases from J, leaving 20 bases between. CDR1 is PRHDT and CDR2 is FYEKMQ in the germline V gene (reference sequence). The CDR3 length is 16 residues. This CDR3 reads CASSQGAGGFSNEQFF. DNA of the CDR3: TGTGCCAGCAGCCAAGGGGCAGGGGGGTTCAGCAATGAGCAGTTCTTC.

There are many counts of this clonotype. J is TRBJ2-5 and V is TRBV11-3; no firm D call. Germline V gene data show CDR1 as SGHNT and CDR2 as YENEEA. CDR3 length equals 16 residues. With 5 bases removed from V and 3 bases from J, the gap between germline ends came to 19 bases. The CDR3 protein is CASSPYSRTPKETQYF. CDR3 nucleotide sequence: TGTGCCAGCAGCCCCTACTCGCGGACGCCTAAAGAGACCCAGTACTTC.

Ten or more counts support this clonotype. The chain couples TRBV7-2 to TRBJ2-3, with 8 bases identical to TRBD1. This CDR3 has 19 amino acids. Losses at the gene ends were 2 bases for V and 2 bases for J; bases not matched to a gene: 15. CDR1 and CDR2 (germline): SGHTA, FQGNSA. DNA of the CDR3: TGTGCCAGCAGCTTAATTCTCGCCAGGGGGCTTCCACACACAGATACGCAGTATTTT. It yields the protein CASSLILARGLPHTDTQYF.

Many counts were recorded for this clonotype. The chain couples TRBV20-1 to TRBJ2-2; 7 bases align to TRBD2. Per germline, CDR1 DFQATT and CDR2 SNEGSKA (reference sequence). CDR3 length: 16 amino acids. The ends lost 2 bases at V and 5 bases at J; junction bases unmatched: 11. CDR3 coding DNA: TGCAGTGCTAGACCCATTTCAGGCGGGGGAACCGGGGAGCTGTTTTTT. Its protein is CSARPISGGGTGELFF.

This clonotype was seen many times. The rearrangement links TRBV20-1 to TRBJ1-2; D not resolved. Trimming pared 3 bases from V and 4 bases from J, leaving 12 bases between. CDR3 length: 13 residues. CDR1 is DFQATT, CDR2 SNEGSKA, per germline (reference sequence). CDR3 amino acids: CSASLGPLYGYTF. The CDR3 coding sequence is TGCAGTGCTAGTTTGGGCCCCCTCTATGGCTACACCTTC.